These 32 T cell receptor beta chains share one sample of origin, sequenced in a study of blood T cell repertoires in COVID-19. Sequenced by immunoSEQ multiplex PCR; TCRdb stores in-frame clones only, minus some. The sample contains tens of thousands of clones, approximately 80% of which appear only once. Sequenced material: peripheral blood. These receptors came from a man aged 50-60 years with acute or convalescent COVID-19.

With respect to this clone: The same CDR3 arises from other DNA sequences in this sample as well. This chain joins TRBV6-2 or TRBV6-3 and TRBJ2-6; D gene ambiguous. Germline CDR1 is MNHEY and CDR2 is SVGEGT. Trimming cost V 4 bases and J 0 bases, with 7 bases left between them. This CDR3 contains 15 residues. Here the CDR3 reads CASSSPGSGANVLTF. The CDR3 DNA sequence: TGTGCCAGCAGTTCCCCCGGCTCTGGGGCCAACGTCCTGACTTTC.

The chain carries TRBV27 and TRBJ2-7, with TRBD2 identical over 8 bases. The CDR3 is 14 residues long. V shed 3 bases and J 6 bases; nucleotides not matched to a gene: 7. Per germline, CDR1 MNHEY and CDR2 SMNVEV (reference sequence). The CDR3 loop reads CASSFSGNPLEQYF. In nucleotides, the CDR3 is TGTGCCAGCAGTTTTAGCGGGAATCCCCTCGAGCAGTACTTC.

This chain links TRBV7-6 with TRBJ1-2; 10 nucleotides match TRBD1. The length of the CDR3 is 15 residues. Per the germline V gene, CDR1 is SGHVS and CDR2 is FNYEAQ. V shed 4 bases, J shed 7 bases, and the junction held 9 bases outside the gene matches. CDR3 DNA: TGTGCCAGCAGCTCGGGACAGGGGACGAGCTGTGGCTACACCTTC. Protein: CASSSGQGTSCGYTF.

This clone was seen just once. The CDR3 sequence: CASSLRPRGGELFF. CDR3 DNA: TGTGCCAGCAGTTTGCGGCCCCGCGGCGGGGAGCTGTTTTTT. The V call is TRBV27, the J call TRBJ2-2; D call uncertain. The CDR3 runs to 14 residues. V shed 3 bases and J shed 7 bases, with 12 bases lying between them. Germline V gene data show CDR1 as MNHEY and CDR2 as SMNVEV (reference sequence).

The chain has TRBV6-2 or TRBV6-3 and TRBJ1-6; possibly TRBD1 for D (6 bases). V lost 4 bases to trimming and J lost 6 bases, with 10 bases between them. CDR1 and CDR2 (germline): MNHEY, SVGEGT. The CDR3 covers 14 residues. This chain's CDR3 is CASSFGQSNSPLHF. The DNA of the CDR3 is TGTGCCAGCAGTTTTGGACAGAGTAATTCACCCCTCCACTTT.

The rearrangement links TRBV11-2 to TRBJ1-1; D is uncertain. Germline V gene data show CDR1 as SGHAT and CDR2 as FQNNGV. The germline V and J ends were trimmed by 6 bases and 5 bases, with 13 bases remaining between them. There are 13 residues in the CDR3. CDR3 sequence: CASSPGVRTEAFF. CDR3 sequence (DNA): TGTGCCAGCAGTCCCGGGGTGAGGACTGAAGCTTTCTTT.

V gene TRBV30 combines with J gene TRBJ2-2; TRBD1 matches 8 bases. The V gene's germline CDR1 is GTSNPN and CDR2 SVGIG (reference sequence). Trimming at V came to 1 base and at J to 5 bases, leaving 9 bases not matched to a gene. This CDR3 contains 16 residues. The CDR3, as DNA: TGTGCCTGGAGTGGAGCCGGACAGGGTGGGACCGGGGAGCTGTTTTTT. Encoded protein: CAWSGAGQGGTGELFF.

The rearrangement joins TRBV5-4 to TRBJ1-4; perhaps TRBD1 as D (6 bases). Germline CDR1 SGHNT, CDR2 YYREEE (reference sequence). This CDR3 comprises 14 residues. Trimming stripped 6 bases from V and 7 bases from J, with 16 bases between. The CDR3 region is CASTIPRQVEKLFF. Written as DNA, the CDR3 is TGTGCCAGCACCATCCCCCGACAGGTTGAAAAACTGTTTTTT.

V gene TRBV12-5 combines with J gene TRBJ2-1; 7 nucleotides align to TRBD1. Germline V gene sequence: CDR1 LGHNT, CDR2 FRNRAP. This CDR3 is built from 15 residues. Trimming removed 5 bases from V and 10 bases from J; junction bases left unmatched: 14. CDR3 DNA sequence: TGTGCTAGTGGTCGGGACAGCGGTACTAGAACGGAGCAGTTCTTC. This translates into CASGRDSGTRTEQFF.

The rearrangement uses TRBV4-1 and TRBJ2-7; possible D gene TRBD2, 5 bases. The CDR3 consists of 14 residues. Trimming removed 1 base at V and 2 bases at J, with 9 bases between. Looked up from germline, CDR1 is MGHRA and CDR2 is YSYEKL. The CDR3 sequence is CASSQAGYAYEQYF. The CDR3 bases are TGCGCCAGCAGCCAAGCGGGATACGCCTACGAGCAGTACTTC.

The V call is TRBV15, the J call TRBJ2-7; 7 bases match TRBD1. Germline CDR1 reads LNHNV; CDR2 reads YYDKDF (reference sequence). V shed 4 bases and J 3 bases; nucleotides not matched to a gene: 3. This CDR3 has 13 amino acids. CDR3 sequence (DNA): TGTGCCACCAGCACCCGGGACAGCTACGAGCAGTACTTC. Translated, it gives CATSTRDSYEQYF.

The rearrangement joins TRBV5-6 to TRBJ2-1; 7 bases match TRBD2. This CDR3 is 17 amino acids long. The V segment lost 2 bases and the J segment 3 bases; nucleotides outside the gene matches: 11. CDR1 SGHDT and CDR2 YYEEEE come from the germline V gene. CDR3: CASSFLTSRPNYNEQFF. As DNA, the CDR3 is TGTGCCAGCAGCTTTTTGACTAGCAGACCAAACTACAATGAGCAGTTCTTC.

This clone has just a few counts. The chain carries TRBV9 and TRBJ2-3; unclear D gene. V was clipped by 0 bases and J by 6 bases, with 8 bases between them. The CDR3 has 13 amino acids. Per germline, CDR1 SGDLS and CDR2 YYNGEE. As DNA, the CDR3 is TGTGCCAGCAGCGTAGTAGTGAGGGATACGCAGTATTTT. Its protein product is CASSVVVRDTQYF.

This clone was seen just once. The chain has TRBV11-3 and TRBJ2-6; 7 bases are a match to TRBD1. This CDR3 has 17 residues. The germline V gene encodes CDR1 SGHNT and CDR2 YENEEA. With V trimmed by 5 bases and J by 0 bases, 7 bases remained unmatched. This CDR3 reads CASSRPTGDSGANVLTF. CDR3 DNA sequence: TGTGCCAGCAGCCGACCTACAGGGGACTCTGGGGCCAACGTCCTGACTTTC.

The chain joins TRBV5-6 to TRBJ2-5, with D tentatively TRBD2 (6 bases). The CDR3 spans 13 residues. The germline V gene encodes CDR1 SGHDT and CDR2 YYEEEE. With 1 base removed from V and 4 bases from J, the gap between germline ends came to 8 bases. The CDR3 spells CASSLWEVETQYF. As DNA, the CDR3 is TGTGCCAGCAGCTTGTGGGAGGTAGAGACCCAGTACTTC.

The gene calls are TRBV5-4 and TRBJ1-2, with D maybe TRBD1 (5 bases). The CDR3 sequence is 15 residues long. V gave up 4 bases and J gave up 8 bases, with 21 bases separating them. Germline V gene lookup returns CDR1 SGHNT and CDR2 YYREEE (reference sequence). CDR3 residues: CASSRDSSRGRGYTF. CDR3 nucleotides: TGTGCCAGCAGCAGGGACTCCTCACGAGGAAGAGGCTACACCTTC.

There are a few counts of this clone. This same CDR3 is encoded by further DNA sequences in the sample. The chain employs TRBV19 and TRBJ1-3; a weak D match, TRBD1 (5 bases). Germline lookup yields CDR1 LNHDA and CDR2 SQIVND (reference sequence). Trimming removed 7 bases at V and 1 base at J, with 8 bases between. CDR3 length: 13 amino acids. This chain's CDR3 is CASKTGSGNTIYF. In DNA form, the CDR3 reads TGTGCCAGTAAAACAGGTTCTGGAAACACCATATATTTT. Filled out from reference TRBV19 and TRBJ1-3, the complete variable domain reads DGGITQSPKYLFRKEGQNVTLSCEQNLNHDAMYWYRQDPGQGLRLIYYSQIVNDFQKGDIAEGYSVSREKKESFPLTVTSAQKNPTAFYLCASKTGSGNTIYFGEGSWLTVV.

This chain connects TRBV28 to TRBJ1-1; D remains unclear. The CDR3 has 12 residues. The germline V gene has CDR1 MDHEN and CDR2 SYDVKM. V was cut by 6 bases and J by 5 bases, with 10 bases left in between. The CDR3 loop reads CASRKKRTEAFF. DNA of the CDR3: TGTGCCAGCAGGAAAAAGAGGACTGAAGCTTTCTTT.

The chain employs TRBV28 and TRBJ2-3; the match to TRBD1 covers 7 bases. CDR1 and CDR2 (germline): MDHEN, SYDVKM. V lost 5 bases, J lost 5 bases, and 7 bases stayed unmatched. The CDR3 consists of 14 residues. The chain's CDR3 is CASSLPGQQDTQYF. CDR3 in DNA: TGTGCCAGCAGTCTTCCGGGACAGCAAGATACGCAGTATTTT.

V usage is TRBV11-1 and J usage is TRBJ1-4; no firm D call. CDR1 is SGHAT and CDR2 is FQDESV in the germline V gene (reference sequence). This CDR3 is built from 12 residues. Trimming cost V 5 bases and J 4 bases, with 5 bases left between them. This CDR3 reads CASSPDNEKLFF. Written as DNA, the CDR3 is TGTGCCAGCAGCCCAGATAATGAAAAACTGTTTTTT.

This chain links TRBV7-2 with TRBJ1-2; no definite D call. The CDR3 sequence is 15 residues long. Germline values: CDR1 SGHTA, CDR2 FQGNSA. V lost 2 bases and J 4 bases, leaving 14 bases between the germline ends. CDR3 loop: CASSLRSPGTYGYTF. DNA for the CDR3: TGTGCCAGCAGCTTAAGAAGTCCGGGAACCTATGGCTACACCTTC.

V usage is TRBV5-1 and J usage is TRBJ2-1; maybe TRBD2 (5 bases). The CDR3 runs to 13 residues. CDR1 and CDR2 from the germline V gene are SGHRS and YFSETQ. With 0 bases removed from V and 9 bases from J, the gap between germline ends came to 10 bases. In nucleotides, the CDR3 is TGCGCCAGCAGCTTGGGAGGGTTCAGTGAGCAGTTCTTC. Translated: CASSLGGFSEQFF.

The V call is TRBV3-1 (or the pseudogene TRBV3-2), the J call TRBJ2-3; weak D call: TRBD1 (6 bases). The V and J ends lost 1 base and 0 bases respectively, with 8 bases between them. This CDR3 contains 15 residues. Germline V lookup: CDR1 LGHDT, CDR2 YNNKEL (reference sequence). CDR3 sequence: CASSQGGTSTDTQYF. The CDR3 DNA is TGTGCCAGCAGCCAAGGAGGGACAAGCACAGATACGCAGTATTTT.

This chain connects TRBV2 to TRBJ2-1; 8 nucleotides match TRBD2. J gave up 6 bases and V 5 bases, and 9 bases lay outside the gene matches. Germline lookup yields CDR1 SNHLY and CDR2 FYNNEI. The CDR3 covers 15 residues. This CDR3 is CASSIRGGLANEQFF. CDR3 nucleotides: TGTGCCAGCAGTATCCGGGGGGGCCTTGCCAATGAGCAGTTCTTC. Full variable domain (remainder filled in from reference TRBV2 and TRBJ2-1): EPEVTQTPSHQVTQMGQEVILRCVPISNHLYFYWYRQILGQKVEFLVSFYNNEISEKSEIFDDQFSVERPDGSNFTLKIRSTKLEDSAMYFCASSIRGGLANEQFFGPGTRLTVL.

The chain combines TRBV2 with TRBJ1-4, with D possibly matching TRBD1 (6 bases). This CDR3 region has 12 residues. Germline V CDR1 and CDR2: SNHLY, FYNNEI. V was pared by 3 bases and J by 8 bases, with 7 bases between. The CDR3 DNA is TGTGCCAGCAGTGACAGGGGCGAAAAACTGTTTTTT. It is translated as CASSDRGEKLFF.

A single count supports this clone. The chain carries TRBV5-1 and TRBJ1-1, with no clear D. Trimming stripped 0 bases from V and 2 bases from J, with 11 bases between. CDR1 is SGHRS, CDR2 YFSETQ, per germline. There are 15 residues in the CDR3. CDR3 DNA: TGCGCCAGCAGCTTGGTCCCGGGGAGTAACACTGAAGCTTTCTTT. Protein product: CASSLVPGSNTEAFF.

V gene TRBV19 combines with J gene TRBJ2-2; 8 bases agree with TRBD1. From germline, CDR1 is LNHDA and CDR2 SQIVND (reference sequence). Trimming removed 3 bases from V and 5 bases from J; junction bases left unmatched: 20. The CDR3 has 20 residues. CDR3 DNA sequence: TGTGCCAGTAGTATCCGACCCATTTCTCCGGGACAGGCTTCGACCGGGGAGCTGTTTTTT. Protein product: CASSIRPISPGQASTGELFF. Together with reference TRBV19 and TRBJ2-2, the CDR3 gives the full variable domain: DGGITQSPKYLFRKEGQNVTLSCEQNLNHDAMYWYRQDPGQGLRLIYYSQIVNDFQKGDIAEGYSVSREKKESFPLTVTSAQKNPTAFYLCASSIRPISPGQASTGELFFGEGSRLTVL.

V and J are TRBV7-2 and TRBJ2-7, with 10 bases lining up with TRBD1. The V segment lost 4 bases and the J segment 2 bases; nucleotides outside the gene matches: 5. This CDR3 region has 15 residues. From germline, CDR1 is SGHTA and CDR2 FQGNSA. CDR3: CASSWDRGRTYEQYF. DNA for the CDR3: TGTGCCAGCAGCTGGGACAGGGGAAGAACCTACGAGCAGTACTTC. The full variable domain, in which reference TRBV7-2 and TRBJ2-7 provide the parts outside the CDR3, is GAGVSQSPSNKVTEKGKDVELRCDPISGHTALYWYRQSLGQGLEFLIYFQGNSAPDKSGLPSDRFSAERTGGSVSTLTIQRTQQEDSAVYLCASSWDRGRTYEQYFGPGTRLTVT.

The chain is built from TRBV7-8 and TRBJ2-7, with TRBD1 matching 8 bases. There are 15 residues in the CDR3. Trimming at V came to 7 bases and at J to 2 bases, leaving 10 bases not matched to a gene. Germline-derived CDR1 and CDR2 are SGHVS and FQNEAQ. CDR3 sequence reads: CASTIPGGGPYEQYF. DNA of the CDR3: TGTGCCAGCACCATACCAGGGGGCGGCCCCTACGAGCAGTACTTC.

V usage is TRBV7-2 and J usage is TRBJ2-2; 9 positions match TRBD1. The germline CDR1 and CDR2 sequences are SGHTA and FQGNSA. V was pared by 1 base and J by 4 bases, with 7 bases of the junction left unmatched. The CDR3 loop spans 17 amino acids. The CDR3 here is CASSLVFVGQGTGELFF. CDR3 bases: TGTGCCAGCAGCTTAGTCTTTGTGGGACAGGGCACCGGGGAGCTGTTTTTT.

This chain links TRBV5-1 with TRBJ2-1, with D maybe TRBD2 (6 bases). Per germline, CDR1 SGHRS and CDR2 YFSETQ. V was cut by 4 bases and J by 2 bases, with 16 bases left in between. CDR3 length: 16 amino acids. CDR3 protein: CASSPTGTYTYNEQFF. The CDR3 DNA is TGCGCCAGCAGCCCGACCGGGACTTACACCTACAATGAGCAGTTCTTC. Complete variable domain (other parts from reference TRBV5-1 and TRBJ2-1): KAGVTQTPRYLIKTRGQQVTLSCSPISGHRSVSWYQQTPGQGLQFLFEYFSETQRNKGNFPGRFSGRQFSNSRSEMNVSTLELGDSALYLCASSPTGTYTYNEQFFGPGTRLTVL.

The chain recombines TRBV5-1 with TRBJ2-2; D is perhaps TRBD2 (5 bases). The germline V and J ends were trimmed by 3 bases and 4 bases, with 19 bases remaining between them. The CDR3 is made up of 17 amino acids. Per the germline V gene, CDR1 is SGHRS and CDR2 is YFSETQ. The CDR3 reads CASSSKVASLITGELFF. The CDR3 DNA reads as TGCGCCAGCAGCTCCAAGGTCGCTAGCCTAATCACCGGGGAGCTGTTTTTT.